What follows are 20 T cell receptor beta chains derived from one specimen sequenced in a study of blood T cell repertoires in COVID-19. Libraries were prepared by immunoSEQ multiplex PCR; TCRdb keeps only in-frame clonotypes and omits some of them. The table records approximately 200,000 clones, approximately 80% of them present only once. Input material: peripheral blood. The receptors shown here come from a human donor with acute or convalescent COVID-19. The donor label of this sample is uncertain.

This clone occurred once. V usage is TRBV3-1 (or the pseudogene TRBV3-2) and J usage is TRBJ2-7; D gene uncertain. V was pared by 1 base and J by 6 bases, with 4 bases between. The CDR3 covers 11 residues. Per the germline V gene, CDR1 is LGHDT and CDR2 is YNNKEL (reference sequence). The CDR3 sequence is CASSQGVEQYF. CDR3 nucleotides: TGTGCCAGCAGCCAAGGCGTCGAGCAGTACTTC.

V is TRBV9 and J is TRBJ2-3, with 12 bases matching TRBD2. J was trimmed by 6 bases and V by 3 bases; bases with no gene match: 11. CDR1 SGDLS and CDR2 YYNGEE come from the germline V gene. CDR3 length: 17 amino acids. The DNA for the CDR3 is TGTGCCAGCAGCGCGATGACTAGCGGGAGAGCGGTTGATACGCAGTATTTT. It specifies CASSAMTSGRAVDTQYF.

Here the CDR3 reads CASTRDRDRNIQYF. The CDR3 DNA reads as TGTGCCAGCACCAGAGACAGGGATAGGAACATTCAGTACTTC. The rearrangement links TRBV27 to TRBJ2-4; 7 bases line up with TRBD1. Germline trimming cut 7 bases from V and 7 bases from J; bases unmatched to any gene: 10. This CDR3 comprises 14 residues. In germline, CDR1 is MNHEY, CDR2 SMNVEV (reference sequence).

The rearrangement links TRBV5-4 to TRBJ2-7; maybe TRBD1 (6 bases). CDR3 length: 15 residues. The ends were cut back, 0 bases at V and 0 bases at J, with 10 bases in the middle. Germline V CDR1 and CDR2: SGHNT, YYREEE (reference sequence). The CDR3 DNA reads as TGTGCCAGCAGCTTGGTGGGGGCTAACTCCTACGAGCAGTACTTC. Its protein product is CASSLVGANSYEQYF.

The V gene is TRBV5-5, the J gene TRBJ1-2; 9 bases are shared with TRBD1. V lost 4 bases, J lost 3 bases, and 4 bases stayed unmatched. This CDR3 region has 14 residues. The germline CDR1 and CDR2 sequences are SGHKS and YYEKEE (reference sequence). The CDR3 loop reads CASSVWDRDYGYTF. CDR3 sequence (DNA): TGTGCCAGCAGCGTTTGGGACAGGGACTATGGCTACACCTTC.

This chain uses TRBV4-1 with TRBJ2-7; 9 bases are shared with TRBD1. This CDR3 region has 18 residues. The trim removed 1 base at V and 2 bases at J, leaving 12 bases unmatched. CDR1 and CDR2 (germline): MGHRA, YSYEKL. For the CDR3, the DNA is TGCGCCAGCAGCCAAGCGACCAGACCGGGACAGGGCACCTACGAGCAGTACTTC. Translation: CASSQATRPGQGTYEQYF.

This chain links TRBV10-2 with TRBJ2-5; 8 positions agree with TRBD1. Looked up from germline, CDR1 is WSHSY and CDR2 is SAAADI. The ends lost 8 bases at V and 6 bases at J; junction bases unmatched: 8. The CDR3 extends over 13 amino acids. The CDR3: CASCQGAKKTQYF. In nucleotides, the CDR3 is TGCGCCAGCTGCCAGGGGGCTAAGAAGACCCAGTACTTC.

This chain connects TRBV3-1 (or the pseudogene TRBV3-2) to TRBJ2-7; no firm D call. This CDR3 contains 14 residues. CDR1 is LGHDT, CDR2 YNNKEL, per germline (reference sequence). The V and J ends lost 4 bases and 1 base respectively, with 11 bases between them. CDR3 bases: TGTGCCAGCAGCCTTGAAGGAGTTTCCTACGAGCAGTACTTC. Translation gives CASSLEGVSYEQYF.

The rearrangement uses TRBV9 and TRBJ1-3; D gene uncertain. The V and J ends lost 0 bases and 0 bases respectively, with 19 bases between them. Germline V gene sequence: CDR1 SGDLS, CDR2 YYNGEE. The length of the CDR3 is 19 residues. As DNA, the CDR3 is TGTGCCAGCAGCGTAGCTGGTGAGGCACCTAGCCTCTCTGGAAACACCATATATTTT. Amino acid sequence: CASSVAGEAPSLSGNTIYF.

The V and J genes are TRBV7-9 and TRBJ1-1, with 11 nucleotides matching TRBD1. The CDR3 contains 19 residues. The germline CDR1 and CDR2 sequences are SEHNR and FQNEAQ (reference sequence). V trimming: 1 base; J trimming: 0 bases; junction bases outside the gene matches: 10. The CDR3 spells CASSLGAGTGGGMNTEAFF. CDR3 nucleotides: TGTGCCAGCAGCTTAGGGGCCGGGACAGGGGGAGGAATGAACACTGAAGCTTTCTTT.

The table lists this clone with a count of one. The rearrangement links TRBV27 to TRBJ2-6, with TRBD1 as a possible D gene (5 bases). V lost 1 base and J lost 0, with 10 bases in between. This CDR3 comprises 17 residues. The germline V gene encodes CDR1 MNHEY and CDR2 SMNVEV (reference sequence). Written as DNA, the CDR3 is TGTGCCAGCAGTTTATATCCAGGGTTCTCTGGGGCCAACGTCCTGACTTTC. Protein: CASSLYPGFSGANVLTF.

V gene TRBV2 combines with J gene TRBJ2-2, with 8 bases identical to TRBD1. This CDR3 is built from 14 residues. Germline-derived CDR1 and CDR2 are SNHLY and FYNNEI. After removal of 6 bases from V and 4 bases from J, the junction contained 4 bases not matched to a gene. The CDR3: CASRGTGITGELFF. The CDR3 bases are TGTGCCAGCAGGGGGACAGGAATCACCGGGGAGCTGTTTTTT.

This rearrangement joins TRBV11-2 to TRBJ2-3; the D is unclear. The CDR3 runs 16 residues. CDR1 and CDR2 from the germline V gene are SGHAT and FQNNGV. The ends were cut back, 1 base at V and 2 bases at J, with 13 bases in the middle. The CDR3 nucleotides are TGTGCCAGCAGCTTAGGGGCTCTACCCTTCACAGATACGCAGTATTTT. Residues: CASSLGALPFTDTQYF.

The rearrangement joins TRBV5-1 to TRBJ1-1; 10 bases match TRBD1. This CDR3 is 15 amino acids long. J lost 3 bases, V lost 4 bases, and 6 bases had no gene match. Germline CDR1 reads SGHRS; CDR2 reads YFSETQ. The CDR3 here is CASSITGQGYTEAFF. DNA of the CDR3: TGCGCCAGCAGCATAACGGGACAGGGGTACACTGAAGCTTTCTTT.

The chain carries TRBV19 and TRBJ1-6; 9 bases line up with TRBD1. Trimming took 7 bases from V and 5 from J; bases not matched to a gene: 6. The germline V gene has CDR1 LNHDA and CDR2 SQIVND (reference sequence). There are 15 residues in the CDR3. The CDR3 loop is CASTMGQGNNSPLHF. As DNA, the CDR3 is TGTGCCAGTACCATGGGACAGGGCAATAATTCACCCCTCCACTTT.

The chain employs TRBV24-1 and TRBJ2-7; no reliable D call. The CDR3 has 13 amino acids. V dropped 3 bases and J dropped 3 bases, with 8 bases sitting between them. CDR1 is KGHDR, CDR2 SFDVKD, per germline. CDR3 protein: CATSDGVSYEQYF. The CDR3, as DNA: TGTGCCACCAGTGATGGTGTCAGCTACGAGCAGTACTTC.

The chain employs TRBV4-2 and TRBJ2-5, with TRBD2 matching over 11 bases. V was pared by 0 bases and J by 1 base, with 7 bases of the junction left unmatched. The CDR3 is made up of 18 amino acids. The V gene's germline CDR1 is LGHNA and CDR2 YNFKEQ. The CDR3 region has the DNA TGTGCCAGCAGCCAAGATTCCCGGACTAGCGGGTCCCAAGAGACCCAGTACTTC. As protein: CASSQDSRTSGSQETQYF.

Points on this clone: Other DNA variants within this sample encode the same CDR3. This chain connects TRBV3-1 (or the pseudogene TRBV3-2) to TRBJ2-7, with D maybe TRBD1 (5 bases). The V end was cut by 3 bases, the J end by 4 bases, with 7 bases between. From germline, CDR1 is LGHDT and CDR2 YNNKEL (reference sequence). The CDR3 consists of 12 residues. CDR3 bases: TGTGCCAGCAGCCAGGGGCAGTACGAGCAGTACTTC. Its protein product is CASSQGQYEQYF.

The chain uses TRBV5-8 and TRBJ1-1; a weak D match, TRBD1 (5 bases). This CDR3 is built from 17 residues. The ends were cut back, 1 base at V and 1 base at J, with 17 bases in the middle. Per the germline V gene, CDR1 is SGHTS and CDR2 is YDEGEE. The chain's CDR3 is CASSLQGVRLENTEAFF. The CDR3 nucleotides read TGTGCCAGCAGCTTGCAAGGGGTCAGACTCGAGAACACTGAAGCTTTCTTT.

This CDR3 reads CASSLVAGGPGELFF. The DNA of the CDR3 is TGTGCCAGCAGCTTGGTGGCGGGAGGCCCCGGGGAGCTGTTTTTT. The V call is TRBV5-4, the J call TRBJ2-2, with TRBD2 identical over 8 bases. CDR1 is SGHNT, CDR2 YYREEE, per germline (reference sequence). This CDR3 contains 15 residues. V shed 0 bases, J shed 6 bases, and the junction held 4 bases outside the gene matches.